The 32 T cell receptor beta chains below were found in one sample sequenced in a study of blood T cell repertoires in COVID-19. Generated by immunoSEQ multiplex PCR, the TCRdb table keeps only in-frame clones and is missing some. There are 200,000 to 250,000 clones in the sample; approximately 78% occur only once, and 8% to 9% lies in the top ten. Material: peripheral blood. Receptor source: a woman of 80 years or more with COVID-19, enrolled during active disease.

This clone was seen more than once but under ten times. The V and J genes are TRBV19 and TRBJ2-3; TRBD1 agrees at 12 bases. The CDR3 sequence is 15 residues long. Germline CDR1 and CDR2: LNHDA and SQIVND (reference sequence). Unmatched junction bases numbered 11, after V lost 7 bases and J lost 9 bases. For the CDR3, the DNA is TGTGCCAGTACCTCCCCGGGACAGGGGGCTGACACGCAGTATTTT. Amino acids: CASTSPGQGADTQYF. Together with reference TRBV19 and TRBJ2-3, the CDR3 gives the full variable domain: DGGITQSPKYLFRKEGQNVTLSCEQNLNHDAMYWYRQDPGQGLRLIYYSQIVNDFQKGDIAEGYSVSREKKESFPLTVTSAQKNPTAFYLCASTSPGQGADTQYFGPGTRLTVL.

V usage is TRBV5-8 and J usage is TRBJ1-3; maybe TRBD1 (5 bases). The CDR3 runs 15 residues. Germline values: CDR1 SGHTS, CDR2 YDEGEE. V lost 4 bases to trimming and J lost 0 bases, with 11 bases between them. As DNA, the CDR3 is TGTGCCAGCAGCCGGGGCGGGAGCTCTGGAAACACCATATATTTT. This sequence encodes CASSRGGSSGNTIYF.

This clone was counted once. The chain has TRBV7-9 and TRBJ1-1; no firm D call. Germline-derived CDR1 and CDR2 are SEHNR and FQNEAQ (reference sequence). This CDR3 comprises 14 residues. Between the trimmed V and J ends, which lost 5 bases and 1 base, there was a span of 11 bases. In DNA form, the CDR3 reads TGTGCCAGCAGCGGGCGGGGTCCGAACACTGAAGCTTTCTTT. This gives the protein CASSGRGPNTEAFF.

A word on this clone: The CDR3 end shows no conserved phenylalanine or tryptophan, and so a read error is likely. It is unclear where the CDR3 begins or ends on the DNA, so no DNA is shown, and the CDR3 is as TCRdb lists it. The V gene is TRBV5-1, the J gene TRBJ1-6; the table's D call, TRBD1, has no DNA check behind it. The CDR3 spans 13 residues, counting both ends. Looked up from germline, CDR1 is SGHRS and CDR2 is YFSETQ. This chain's CDR3 is CASGRDREFTPPL.

The chain joins TRBV15 to TRBJ2-2; 15 nucleotides match TRBD2. There are 18 residues in the CDR3. V was clipped by 6 bases and J by 1 base; unmatched bases: 6. Germline V gives CDR1 LNHNV, CDR2 YYDKDF (reference sequence). The CDR3 coding sequence is TGTGCCACCAGGCCGGGACTAGCGGGAGGTCAGAACACCGGGGAGCTGTTTTTT. Translating gives CATRPGLAGGQNTGELFF.

CDR3 coding DNA: TGTGCCAGCAGCTTCGCTGATTTGGAGGCCGGGGAGCTGTTTTTT. Translation gives CASSFADLEAGELFF. This rearrangement joins TRBV11-2 to TRBJ2-2; possibly TRBD2 for D (5 bases). CDR3 length equals 15 residues. The germline CDR1 and CDR2 sequences are SGHAT and FQNNGV. V was trimmed by 3 bases and J by 6 bases, leaving 14 bases between them.

The chain has TRBV19 and TRBJ1-6; D is unclear. Trimming stripped 5 bases from V and 10 bases from J, with 15 bases between. This CDR3 contains 14 residues. Germline lookup yields CDR1 LNHDA and CDR2 SQIVND (reference sequence). Here the CDR3 DNA reads TGTGCCAGTAGTCAGGAAGGAAGAAGGTCACCCCTCCACTTT. Protein: CASSQEGRRSPLHF.

This clone was seen once. The chain recombines TRBV29-1 with TRBJ2-3, with D unclear. This CDR3 spans 11 amino acids. Per germline, CDR1 SQVTM and CDR2 ANQGSEA. The V end was cut by 8 bases, the J end by 3 bases, with 9 bases between. This CDR3 is CSLRTTDTQYF. DNA for the CDR3: TGCAGCCTTCGAACTACAGATACGCAGTATTTT.

The V and J genes are TRBV19 and TRBJ1-1; 8 nucleotides line up with TRBD1. The junction had 19 bases not matched to a gene; V was cut back by 7 bases and J by 3 bases. The CDR3 runs to 18 residues. Looked up from germline, CDR1 is LNHDA and CDR2 is SQIVND (reference sequence). The CDR3 region is CASTRTGSGGSGYTEAFF. CDR3 nucleotide sequence: TGTGCCAGTACCCGCACAGGCTCAGGGGGCTCTGGTTACACTGAAGCTTTCTTT. Variable domain in full (rest from reference TRBV19 and TRBJ1-1): DGGITQSPKYLFRKEGQNVTLSCEQNLNHDAMYWYRQDPGQGLRLIYYSQIVNDFQKGDIAEGYSVSREKKESFPLTVTSAQKNPTAFYLCASTRTGSGGSGYTEAFFGQGTRLTVV.

The chain's CDR3 is CASSLAWGQGAGELFF. The DNA for the CDR3 is TGTGCCAGCAGCTTAGCTTGGGGACAGGGAGCCGGGGAGCTGTTTTTT. The V gene is TRBV7-6, the J gene TRBJ2-2; 9 bases fit TRBD1. Per the germline V gene, CDR1 is SGHVS and CDR2 is FNYEAQ. V dropped 0 bases and J dropped 6; count of bases not matched to a gene: 5. There are 16 residues in the CDR3. Full variable domain (rest looked up from reference TRBV7-6 and TRBJ2-2): GAGVSQSPRYKVTKRGQDVALRCDPISGHVSLYWYRQALGQGPEFLTYFNYEAQQDKSGLPNDRFSAERPEGSISTLTIQRTEQRDSAMYRCASSLAWGQGAGELFFGEGSRLTVL.

This clone was detected ten times or more. One end of the junction does not line up with germline, which may come from a read error. The V and J genes are TRBV7-2 and TRBJ2-7; 8 nucleotides agree with TRBD1. This CDR3 spans 14 amino acids. Germline V gives CDR1 SGHTA, CDR2 FQGNSA. The CDR3 is CASSLARTGTGRRF. The CDR3 bases are TGTGCCAGCAGCTTAGCGAGAACCGGGACAGGTCGTCGCTTC.

The J gene is TRBJ2-5, the V gene TRBV7-2, with D possibly matching TRBD2 (6 bases). Trimming pared 3 bases from V and 2 bases from J, leaving 13 bases between. Germline V gives CDR1 SGHTA, CDR2 FQGNSA. The CDR3 covers 15 residues. Here the CDR3 DNA reads TGTGCCAGCAGCTTTACTAGCCACTTACAAGAGACCCAGTACTTC. It yields the protein CASSFTSHLQETQYF.

In this sample, this clone turned up a few times. The chain links TRBV3-1 (or the pseudogene TRBV3-2) to TRBJ1-1; 10 positions agree with TRBD1. This CDR3 region has 17 residues. CDR1 is LGHDT and CDR2 is YNNKEL in the germline V gene (reference sequence). The J segment lost 4 bases and the V segment lost 1 base, leaving 9 bases of the junction unmatched. In DNA, the CDR3 is TGTGCCAGCAGCCAAGGGGGCCGGGACAGGGGACTCACTGAAGCTTTCTTT. Translated, it gives CASSQGGRDRGLTEAFF.

The chain uses TRBV7-8 and TRBJ1-6; D unclear. Trimming cost V 1 base and J 9 bases, with 10 bases left between them. The CDR3 has 14 amino acids. Germline V gene sequence: CDR1 SGHVS, CDR2 FQNEAQ. Here the CDR3 reads CASSLGRVGSPLHF. As DNA, the CDR3 is TGTGCCAGCAGCTTAGGGAGAGTGGGTTCACCCCTCCACTTT.

The V and J genes are TRBV29-1 and TRBJ2-3, with D possibly TRBD2 on 5 matching bases. This CDR3 spans 16 amino acids. CDR1 and CDR2 (germline): SQVTM, ANQGSEA. The CDR3 loop is CINTGMKALSTDTQYF. The CDR3 DNA sequence: TGCATAAATACCGGGATGAAGGCCCTTAGCACAGATACGCAGTATTTT.

This chain connects TRBV9 to TRBJ2-1, with 9 nucleotides matching TRBD2. This CDR3 comprises 15 residues. Trimming cost V 4 bases and J 8 bases; bases outside gene matches: 10. Germline V CDR1 and CDR2: SGDLS, YYNGEE. The CDR3 is CASSPRGREGYEQFF. CDR3 nucleotide sequence: TGTGCCAGCAGCCCCAGAGGGCGGGAGGGCTATGAGCAGTTCTTC.

V gene TRBV11-2 combines with J gene TRBJ2-7, with TRBD2 matching over 7 bases. Trimming cost V 3 bases and J 2 bases; bases outside gene matches: 4. This CDR3 region has 14 residues. From germline, CDR1 is SGHAT and CDR2 FQNNGV. The CDR3 nucleotides read TGTGCCAGCAGCTTTGCGGCGGGGGCCTACGAGCAGTACTTC. Its translation: CASSFAAGAYEQYF.

The chain uses TRBV19 and TRBJ1-2; 7 positions match TRBD1. This CDR3 contains 14 residues. CDR1 is LNHDA and CDR2 is SQIVND in the germline V gene (reference sequence). J lost 5 bases, V lost 3 bases, and 6 bases had no gene match. In DNA, the CDR3 is TGTGCCAGTAGTATGGCCGGGACAGCATATGGCTACACCTTC. Amino acid sequence: CASSMAGTAYGYTF.

The rearrangement uses TRBV5-5 and TRBJ2-2; TRBD2 might be the D (7 bases). This CDR3 contains 15 residues. Germline assignment: CDR1 SGHKS and CDR2 YYEKEE (reference sequence). Trimming took 4 bases from V and 6 from J, leaving 16 bases between them. CDR3 residues: CASSHLRGRAGELFF. In DNA, the CDR3 is TGTGCCAGCAGCCACCTAAGGGGGAGGGCCGGGGAGCTGTTTTTT. The full variable domain, in which reference TRBV5-5 and TRBJ2-2 provide the parts outside the CDR3, is DAGVTQSPTHLIKTRGQQVTLRCSPISGHKSVSWYQQVLGQGPQFIFQYYEKEERGRGNFPDRFSARQFPNYSSELNVNALLLGDSALYLCASSHLRGRAGELFFGEGSRLTVL.

The chain links TRBV21-1 to TRBJ1-2; TRBD1, the table's D call, lacks a check against the DNA. TRBV21-1 constitutes a pseudogene. The CDR3 contains 13 residues. Here the CDR3 reads CASSKDRVYGYTF. The CDR3 DNA sequence: TGTGCCAGCAGCAAGGACAGGGTTTATGGCTACACCTTC.

This chain links TRBV9 with TRBJ2-5; 16 bases map to TRBD2. Trimming cost V 4 bases and J 1 base; bases outside gene matches: 4. The CDR3 loop spans 17 amino acids. Germline V lookup: CDR1 SGDLS, CDR2 YYNGEE. CDR3 sequence: CASSTGLAGGSQETQYF. CDR3 coding DNA: TGTGCCAGCAGCACGGGACTAGCGGGAGGGAGCCAAGAGACCCAGTACTTC.

The V and J genes are TRBV21-1 and TRBJ1-1. TRBV21-1 constitutes a pseudogene. The CDR3 extends over 13 amino acids. CDR3 DNA sequence: TGTGCCAGCAGCAAAAGGGAGGCCACTGAAGCTTTCTTT. Amino acids: CASSKREATEAFF.

The chain links TRBV5-4 to TRBJ2-5; 7 bases agree with TRBD2. With 3 bases clipped from V and 5 bases from J, the junction kept 7 bases outside the gene matches. This CDR3 contains 14 residues. The germline V gene has CDR1 SGHNT and CDR2 YYREEE (reference sequence). The chain's CDR3 is CASSSLGTTETQYF. CDR3 in DNA: TGTGCCAGCAGCTCGCTAGGGACTACGGAGACCCAGTACTTC.

This clone was seen a handful of times. The J gene is TRBJ1-1, the V gene TRBV7-9; perhaps TRBD1 as D (6 bases). The CDR3 sequence is 15 residues long. Trimming cost V 4 bases and J 3 bases, with 15 bases left between them. The germline V gene has CDR1 SEHNR and CDR2 FQNEAQ (reference sequence). CDR3 protein: CASSSSDRGDTEAFF. CDR3 nucleotide sequence: TGTGCCAGCAGCTCCTCGGACAGAGGGGACACTGAAGCTTTCTTT.

V usage is TRBV29-1 and J usage is TRBJ2-5; TRBD1 is a possible D gene (5 bases). This CDR3 has 13 residues. The germline V and J ends were trimmed by 1 base and 4 bases, with 10 bases remaining between them. Germline loops: CDR1 SQVTM, CDR2 ANQGSEA. DNA of the CDR3: TGCAGCGTTGAAGGGCTTACAGGAGAGACCCAGTACTTC. This translates into CSVEGLTGETQYF.

The chain joins TRBV5-4 to TRBJ1-6; 8 bases map to TRBD1. V gave up 3 bases and J gave up 8 bases; unmatched junction bases: 7. This CDR3 contains 15 residues. Germline V lookup: CDR1 SGHNT, CDR2 YYREEE (reference sequence). CDR3 loop: CASSSYDRGYSPLHF. The DNA for the CDR3 is TGTGCCAGCAGCTCGTATGACAGGGGATATTCACCCCTCCACTTT.

The chain uses TRBV2 and TRBJ1-3, with D possibly TRBD1 on 5 matching bases. The CDR3 is 14 residues long. V lost 7 bases and J 0 bases, leaving 10 bases between the germline ends. Germline assignment: CDR1 SNHLY and CDR2 FYNNEI. CDR3 bases: TGTGCCAGCAAGGGGACTTACTCTGGAAACACCATATATTTT. Translating gives CASKGTYSGNTIYF.

This chain joins TRBV20-1 and TRBJ1-2; 8 bases line up with TRBD1. The germline V gene encodes CDR1 DFQATT and CDR2 SNEGSKA (reference sequence). Trimming cost V 6 bases and J 11 bases; bases outside gene matches: 8. The CDR3 runs 11 residues. CDR3 nucleotides: TGCAGTGCAACTGGACAGGGCGGGTACACCTTC. This gives the protein CSATGQGGYTF.

The chain is built from TRBV5-1 and TRBJ1-6; D not certain. The CDR3 has 15 residues. The V and J ends lost 1 base and 7 bases respectively, with 12 bases between them. The germline CDR1 and CDR2 sequences are SGHRS and YFSETQ. The CDR3: CASSLSTRANSPLHF. Here the CDR3 DNA reads TGCGCCAGCAGCTTGAGTACGAGGGCCAATTCACCCCTCCACTTT.

The V and J genes are TRBV5-1 and TRBJ2-3; 7 bases match TRBD2. The CDR3 sequence is 15 residues long. J was trimmed by 3 bases and V by 6 bases; bases with no gene match: 10. Germline CDR1 reads SGHRS; CDR2 reads YFSETQ. CDR3 sequence: CASTMERGLTDTQYF. The CDR3 coding sequence is TGCGCCAGCACCATGGAGCGGGGCTTGACAGATACGCAGTATTTT.

The table lists this clone with a few counts. This chain uses TRBV19 with TRBJ2-2; TRBD1 matches 11 bases. CDR1 is LNHDA, CDR2 SQIVND, per germline (reference sequence). After removal of 7 bases from V and 5 bases from J, the junction contained 12 bases not matched to a gene. CDR3 size: 17 residues. The CDR3 protein is CASTPLPGQGGTGELFF. In nucleotides, the CDR3 is TGTGCCAGTACCCCTCTTCCGGGACAGGGGGGAACCGGGGAGCTGTTTTTT.

This clone was observed a handful of times. This chain joins TRBV20-1 and TRBJ1-2; D might be TRBD1 (6 bases). The CDR3 runs to 11 residues. Between the trimmed V and J ends, which lost 2 bases and 5 bases, there was a span of 6 bases. The germline CDR1 and CDR2 sequences are DFQATT and SNEGSKA (reference sequence). CDR3: CSARQGYGYTF. The CDR3 region has the DNA TGCAGTGCTAGACAGGGGTATGGCTACACCTTC.